The rows below give T cell receptor beta chains drawn from one sample of a study of T-cell reconstitution after alpha-beta-depleted transplantation in children. TCRdb reprocessed the PCR reads via MiXCR and lists one record per CDR3 protein. The repertoire holds 600,000 or so distinct CDR3 sequences, with 23% as singletons. Sample: PBMCs, mostly from graft donor cells, taken 360 days after TCRalphabeta/CD19-depleted stem cell transplant. The receptors originated from a boy in the first two years of life who had a stem cell transplant for acute myeloid leukemia, so the T cells may come from the graft donor. CDR3s include the opening cysteine and the closing phenylalanine or tryptophan. The order of the fields is V gene, J gene, D gene, clone size, CDR3 protein, CDR3 DNA. The D gene is left open where the match is weak. The size entry is marked missing in some rows and otherwise reads once, few, many or a size class.

>TRBV9|TRBJ2-1|-|-
CASSGTQGTLYNEQFF
TGTGCCAGCAGCGGAACACAGGGAACCTTATACAATGAGCAGTTCTTC
>TRBV20-1|TRBJ2-1|-|few
CSASAQGVHNEQFF
TGCAGTGCTAGCGCACAGGGTGTCCACAATGAGCAGTTCTTC
>TRBV28|TRBJ1-6|-|-
CASSFSGIGSPLHF
TGTGCCAGCAGTTTCAGCGGGATTGGTTCACCCCTCCACTTT
>TRBV6-2/TRBV6-3|TRBJ1-5|-|-
CASSWWQDNQPQHF
TGTGCCAGCAGTTGGTGGCAGGACAATCAGCCCCAGCATTTT
>TRBV6-5|TRBJ2-3|-|few
CASSYSKDEYTDTQYF
TGTGCCAGCAGTTACTCGAAGGACGAGTACACAGATACGCAGTATTTT
>TRBV29-1|TRBJ2-3|-|many
CSVEGTLQGSTDTQYF
TGCAGCGTTGAAGGGACACTACAAGGGAGCACAGATACGCAGTATTTT
>TRBV4-2|TRBJ2-1|-|-
CASSQPGGDEQFF
TGTGCCAGCAGCCAGCCGGGGGGCGATGAGCAGTTCTTC
>TRBV30|TRBJ2-7|TRBD1|-
CAWSPGQGAYEQYF
TGTGCCTGGAGTCCGGGACAGGGGGCATACGAGCAGTACTTC
>TRBV20-1|TRBJ1-1|TRBD1|-
CSATGTGGGSGTEAFF
TGCAGTGCCACCGGGACAGGGGGCGGTTCGGGTACTGAAGCTTTCTTT
>TRBV24-1|TRBJ2-5|-|many
CATSDLQETQYF
TGTGCCACCAGTGATTTGCAGGAGACCCAGTACTTC